This is a list of T cell receptor beta chains from one sample in a study of control samples from healthy donors and cancer patients. TCRdb's copy holds only in-frame clones and misses some; the assay was immunoSEQ multiplex PCR. The top ten clones hold 10% to 15% of a sample with approximately 230,000 clones, over 70% of them seen once. Sequencing was performed on PBMCs. These receptors were obtained from a woman aged 55 to 70 with lung cancer. Both conserved end residues are part of each CDR3. Fields, in order: D gene, J gene, V gene, clone size, CDR3 protein, CDR3 DNA. The D gene is left open where the match is weak. The size field is filled for only some rows; it gives once, few, many or a size class.

>.|TRBJ2-3|TRBV5-1|.
CASSLDVSDTQYF
TGCGCCAGCAGCTTGGACGTATCAGATACGCAGTATTTT
>.|TRBJ1-1|TRBV15|.
CATSRDQTGRAEAFF
TGTGCCACCAGCAGAGATCAAACGGGTAGGGCTGAAGCTTTCTTT
>TRBD1|TRBJ2-1|TRBV19|few
CASSLQGAGEQFF
TGTGCCAGTAGTCTACAGGGGGCGGGTGAGCAGTTCTTC
>.|TRBJ1-2|TRBV4-1|.
CASSQEKAAIYGYTF
TGCGCCAGCAGCCAAGAAAAGGCAGCGATCTATGGCTACACCTTC
>.|TRBJ2-7|TRBV10-3|.
CAISGGALGPYEQYF
TGTGCCATCAGTGGGGGAGCCCTAGGGCCCTACGAGCAGTACTTC
>TRBD2|TRBJ2-1|TRBV28|once
CASSPGGTSSYNEQFF
TGTGCCAGCAGTCCGGGGGGGACAAGCTCCTACAATGAGCAGTTCTTC
>.|TRBJ2-3|TRBV29-1|few
CSVDTDTQYF
TGCAGCGTAGACACAGATACGCAGTATTTT
>.|TRBJ1-1|TRBV7-8|.
CASSLDDSQNTEAFF
TGTGCCAGCAGCTTAGACGACAGTCAGAACACTGAAGCTTTCTTT
>.|TRBJ2-1|TRBV5-1|.
CASSESTRVYEQFF
TGCGCCAGCAGCGAATCTACCAGGGTCTATGAGCAGTTCTTC
>TRBD2|TRBJ2-2|TRBV5-4|.
CASSSKREGFTGELFF
TGTGCCAGCAGCTCAAAGCGGGAGGGGTTCACCGGGGAGCTGTTTTTT
>.|TRBJ2-7|TRBV30|.
CAWSVLGLLGEQYF
TGTGCCTGGAGTGTCTTAGGACTTCTAGGTGAGCAGTACTTC
>TRBD1|TRBJ2-1|TRBV4-2|.
CASSQDLTGSYNEQFF
TGTGCCAGCAGCCAAGATCTGACAGGGTCCTACAATGAGCAGTTCTTC
>.|TRBJ1-1|TRBV7-6|.
CASSLGDAGTGAEAFF
TGTGCCAGCAGCTTAGGGGACGCAGGGACGGGGGCTGAAGCTTTCTTT
>TRBD1|TRBJ2-5|TRBV6-5|.
CASSLTPTGGETQYF
TGTGCCAGCAGCTTGACGCCTACAGGGGGGGAGACCCAGTACTTC
>TRBD1|TRBJ1-6|TRBV3-1/TRBV3-2|.
CASSHQGAKNSPLHF
TGTGCCAGCAGCCACCAGGGGGCCAAGAATTCACCCCTCCACTTT
>TRBD1|TRBJ2-7|TRBV5-1|.
CASSFGDRSYEQYF
TGCGCCAGCAGCTTCGGGGACAGGTCCTACGAGCAGTACTTC
>.|TRBJ1-3|TRBV18|.
CASSPGENTIYF
TGTGCCAGCTCACCGGGGGAAAACACCATATATTTT
>.|TRBJ2-1|TRBV9|.
CASSVVVGGEQFF
TGTGCCAGCAGCGTAGTTGTTGGGGGGGAGCAGTTCTTC
>TRBD1|TRBJ2-6|TRBV5-1|few
CASSLDPGQGGSGANVLTF
TGCGCCAGCAGCTTAGATCCGGGACAGGGGGGCTCTGGGGCCAACGTCCTGACTTTC
>TRBD1|TRBJ1-1|TRBV7-9|.
CASSPPDPGDSFMNTEAFF
TGTGCCAGCAGCCCCCCCGACCCCGGGGACAGCTTCATGAACACTGAAGCTTTCTTT
>.|TRBJ2-1|TRBV7-2|.
CASSLEGPHNEQFF
TGTGCCAGCAGCTTAGAGGGACCCCACAATGAGCAGTTCTTC
>.|TRBJ1-5|TRBV18|.
CASSGQRDQPQHF
TGTGCCAGCTCAGGGCAACGAGATCAGCCCCAGCATTTT
>.|TRBJ1-5|TRBV7-8|.
CASSFSGFSNQPQHF
TGTGCCAGCAGCTTTTCAGGGTTTAGCAATCAGCCCCAGCATTTT
>.|TRBJ2-7|TRBV27|.
CASSLQGTYEQYF
TGTGCCAGCAGTTTACAGGGGACCTACGAGCAGTACTTC
>.|TRBJ2-7|TRBV7-6|.
CASSSQPLVATGNEQYF
TGTGCCAGCAGCTCACAACCCCTTGTCGCTACCGGTAATGAGCAGTACTTC
>TRBD2|TRBJ2-2|TRBV19|.
CASSYGGWNTGELFF
TGTGCCAGTAGCTACGGGGGGTGGAACACCGGGGAGCTGTTTTTT
>.|TRBJ1-1|TRBV12-3/TRBV12-4|.
CASSLLPEGGAFF
TGTGCCAGCAGTCTGCTCCCTGAGGGCGGGGCTTTCTTT
>TRBD1|TRBJ1-2|TRBV6-5|.
CASSYRTGGFYGYTF
TGTGCCAGCAGTTACCGGACAGGGGGCTTCTATGGCTACACCTTC
>TRBD1|TRBJ1-1|TRBV5-4|.
CASSPQTGVDTEAFF
TGTGCCAGCAGTCCCCAAACAGGGGTGGACACTGAAGCTTTCTTT
>TRBD1|TRBJ1-6|TRBV10-3|.
CAISEGFGTGDSPLHF
TGTGCCATCAGTGAGGGGTTCGGGACAGGGGATTCACCCCTCCACTTT
>TRBD1|TRBJ2-2|TRBV5-1|.
CASSTHARTGGTGELFF
TGCGCCAGCAGCACCCACGCCCGGACAGGGGGCACCGGGGAGCTGTTTTTT